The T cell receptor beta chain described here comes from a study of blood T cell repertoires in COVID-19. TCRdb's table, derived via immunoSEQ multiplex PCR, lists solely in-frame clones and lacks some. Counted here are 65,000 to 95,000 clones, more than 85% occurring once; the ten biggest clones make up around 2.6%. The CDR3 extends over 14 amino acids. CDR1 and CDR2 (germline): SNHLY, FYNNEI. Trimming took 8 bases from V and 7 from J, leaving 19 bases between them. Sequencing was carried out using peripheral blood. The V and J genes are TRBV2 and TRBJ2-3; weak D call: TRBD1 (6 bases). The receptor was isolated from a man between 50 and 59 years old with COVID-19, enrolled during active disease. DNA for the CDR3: TGTGCCAGCTTGGGCAGGGACAATTTGAATACGCAGTATTTT. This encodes CASLGRDNLNTQYF.